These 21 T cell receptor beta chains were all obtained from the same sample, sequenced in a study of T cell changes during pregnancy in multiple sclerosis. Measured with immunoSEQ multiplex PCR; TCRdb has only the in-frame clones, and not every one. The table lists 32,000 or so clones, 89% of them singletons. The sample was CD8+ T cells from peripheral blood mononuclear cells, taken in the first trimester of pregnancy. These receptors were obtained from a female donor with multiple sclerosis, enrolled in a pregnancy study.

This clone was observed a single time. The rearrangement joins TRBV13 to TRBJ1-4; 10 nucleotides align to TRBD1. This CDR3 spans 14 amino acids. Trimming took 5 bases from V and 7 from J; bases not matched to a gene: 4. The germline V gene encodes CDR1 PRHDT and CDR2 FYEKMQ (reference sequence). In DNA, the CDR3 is TGTGCCAGCAGCACTGGGACAGGGGCTGAAAAACTGTTTTTT. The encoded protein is CASSTGTGAEKLFF.

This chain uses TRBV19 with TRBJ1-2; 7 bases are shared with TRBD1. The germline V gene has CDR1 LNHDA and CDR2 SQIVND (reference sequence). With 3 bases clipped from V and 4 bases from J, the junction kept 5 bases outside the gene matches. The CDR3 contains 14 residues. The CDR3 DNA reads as TGTGCCAGTAGTATCCGACAGGGTGGCTATGGCTACACCTTC. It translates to CASSIRQGGYGYTF.

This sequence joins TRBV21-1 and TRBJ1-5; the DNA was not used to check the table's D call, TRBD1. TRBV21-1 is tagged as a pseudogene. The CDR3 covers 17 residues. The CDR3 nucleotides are TGTGCCAGCAGCGATGGGACAGGGGAAACTCACAATCAGCCCCAGCATTTT. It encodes CASSDGTGETHNQPQHF.

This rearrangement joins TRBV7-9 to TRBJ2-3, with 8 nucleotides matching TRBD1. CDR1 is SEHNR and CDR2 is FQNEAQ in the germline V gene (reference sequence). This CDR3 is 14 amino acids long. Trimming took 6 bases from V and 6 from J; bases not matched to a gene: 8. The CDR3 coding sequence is TGTGCCAGCAGGTCTAACAGGGGGAGGGATACGCAGTATTTT. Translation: CASRSNRGRDTQYF.

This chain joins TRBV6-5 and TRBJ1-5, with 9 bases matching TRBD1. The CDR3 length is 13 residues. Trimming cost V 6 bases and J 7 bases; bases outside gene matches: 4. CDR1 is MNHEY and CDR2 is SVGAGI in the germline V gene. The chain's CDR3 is CASSGQGYQPQHF. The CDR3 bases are TGTGCCAGCAGCGGACAGGGGTACCAGCCCCAGCATTTT.

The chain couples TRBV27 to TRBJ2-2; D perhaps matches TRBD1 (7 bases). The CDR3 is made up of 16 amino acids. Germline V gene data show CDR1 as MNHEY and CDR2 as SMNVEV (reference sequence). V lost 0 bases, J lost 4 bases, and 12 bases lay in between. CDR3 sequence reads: CASSLSGGQSTGELFF. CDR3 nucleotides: TGTGCCAGCAGTTTATCGGGGGGACAGTCCACCGGGGAGCTGTTTTTT.

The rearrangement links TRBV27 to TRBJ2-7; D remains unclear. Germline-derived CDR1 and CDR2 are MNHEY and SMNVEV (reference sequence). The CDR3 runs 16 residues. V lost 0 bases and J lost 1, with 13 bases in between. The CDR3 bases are TGTGCCAGCAGTTTATCGTGGGCTTTAGGATCCTACGAGCAGTACTTC. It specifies CASSLSWALGSYEQYF.

CDR3 region: CASSESSLNGNEQFF. The CDR3 DNA reads as TGCGCCAGCAGTGAGTCGAGCCTCAATGGCAATGAGCAGTTCTTC. The genes are TRBV10-2 and TRBJ2-1, with no clear D. CDR1 is WSHSY and CDR2 is SAAADI in the germline V gene. This CDR3 has 15 amino acids. Trimming removed 0 bases at V and 6 bases at J, with 12 bases between.

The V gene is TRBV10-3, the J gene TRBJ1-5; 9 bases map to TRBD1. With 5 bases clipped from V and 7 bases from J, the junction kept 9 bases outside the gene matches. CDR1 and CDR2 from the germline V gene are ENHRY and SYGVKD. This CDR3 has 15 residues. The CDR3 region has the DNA TGTGCCATCAGTCCGGACAGGGGAGAATTCCAGCCCCAGCATTTT. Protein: CAISPDRGEFQPQHF.

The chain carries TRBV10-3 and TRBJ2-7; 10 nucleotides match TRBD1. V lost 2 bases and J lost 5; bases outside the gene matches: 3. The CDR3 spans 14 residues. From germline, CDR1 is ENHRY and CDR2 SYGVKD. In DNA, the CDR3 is TGTGCCATCAGTGAGGGGGACAGGGGCGACGAGCAGTACTTC. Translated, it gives CAISEGDRGDEQYF.

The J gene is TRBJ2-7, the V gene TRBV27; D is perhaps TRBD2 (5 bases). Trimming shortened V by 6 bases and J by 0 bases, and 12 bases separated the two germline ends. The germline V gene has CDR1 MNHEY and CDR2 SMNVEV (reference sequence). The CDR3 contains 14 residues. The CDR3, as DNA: TGTGCCAGCAGGGTTGCGGGCCCCTCCTACGAGCAGTACTTC. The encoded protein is CASRVAGPSYEQYF.

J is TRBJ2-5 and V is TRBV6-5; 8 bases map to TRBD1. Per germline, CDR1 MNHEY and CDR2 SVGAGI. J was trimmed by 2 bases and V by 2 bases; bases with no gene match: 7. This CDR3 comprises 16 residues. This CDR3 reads CASSYPDRERQETQYF. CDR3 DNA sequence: TGTGCCAGCAGTTACCCGGACAGGGAAAGACAAGAGACCCAGTACTTC.

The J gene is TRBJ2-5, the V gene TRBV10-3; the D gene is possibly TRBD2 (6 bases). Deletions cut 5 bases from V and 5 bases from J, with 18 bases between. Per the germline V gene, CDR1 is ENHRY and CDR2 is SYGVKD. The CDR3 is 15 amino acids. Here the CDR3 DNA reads TGTGCCATCAGTTCCTCGGGACTCCCTGGGGAGACCCAGTACTTC. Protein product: CAISSSGLPGETQYF.

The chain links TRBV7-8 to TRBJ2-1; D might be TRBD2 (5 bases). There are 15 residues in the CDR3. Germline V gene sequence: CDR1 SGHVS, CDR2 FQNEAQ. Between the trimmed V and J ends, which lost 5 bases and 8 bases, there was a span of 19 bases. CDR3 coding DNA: TGTGCCAGCAGCCGAACTGAGTCCCCCGGGGATGAGCAGTTCTTC. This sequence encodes CASSRTESPGDEQFF.

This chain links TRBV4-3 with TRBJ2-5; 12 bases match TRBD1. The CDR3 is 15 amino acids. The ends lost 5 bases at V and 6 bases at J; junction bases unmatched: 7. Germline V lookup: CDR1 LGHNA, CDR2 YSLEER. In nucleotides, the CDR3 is TGCGCCAGCAGCGATGGGACAGGGGGCTTTCAGACCCAGTACTTC. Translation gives CASSDGTGGFQTQYF.

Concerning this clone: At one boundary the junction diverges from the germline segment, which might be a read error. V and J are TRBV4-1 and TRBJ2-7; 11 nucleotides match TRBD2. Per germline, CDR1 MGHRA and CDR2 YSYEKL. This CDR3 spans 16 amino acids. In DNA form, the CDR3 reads TGCGCCAGCAGCCTCAGACTAGCGGGACGCTCCCACGAGCAGTACTTC. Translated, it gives CASSLRLAGRSHEQYF.

The CDR3 sequence is CASTDGRTDTQYF. The DNA of the CDR3 is TGTGCCAGCACCGACGGGAGGACAGATACGCAGTATTTT. The chain employs TRBV9 and TRBJ2-3; 7 positions agree with TRBD2. Looked up from germline, CDR1 is SGDLS and CDR2 is YYNGEE. The CDR3 length is 13 residues. Trimming removed 6 bases from V and 3 bases from J; junction bases left unmatched: 4. Full variable domain (rest looked up from reference TRBV9 and TRBJ2-3): DSGVTQTPKHLITATGQRVTLRCSPRSGDLSVYWYQQSLDQGLQFLIQYYNGEERAKGNILERFSAQQFPDLHSELNLSSLELGDSALYFCASTDGRTDTQYFGPGTRLTVL.

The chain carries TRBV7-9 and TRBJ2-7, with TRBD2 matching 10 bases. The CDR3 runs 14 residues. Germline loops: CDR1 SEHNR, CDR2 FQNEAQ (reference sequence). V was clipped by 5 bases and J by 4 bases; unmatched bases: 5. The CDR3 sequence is CASSGAGGKYEQYF. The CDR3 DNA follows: TGTGCCAGCAGCGGAGCGGGAGGGAAATACGAGCAGTACTTC.

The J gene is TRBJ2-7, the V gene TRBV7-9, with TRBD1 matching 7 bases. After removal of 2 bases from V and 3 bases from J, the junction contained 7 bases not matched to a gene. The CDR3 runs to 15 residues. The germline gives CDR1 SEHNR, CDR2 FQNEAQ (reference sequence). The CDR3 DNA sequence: TGTGCCAGCAGCTTAAAAGCGTACAGGGGCTACGAGCAGTACTTC. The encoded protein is CASSLKAYRGYEQYF.

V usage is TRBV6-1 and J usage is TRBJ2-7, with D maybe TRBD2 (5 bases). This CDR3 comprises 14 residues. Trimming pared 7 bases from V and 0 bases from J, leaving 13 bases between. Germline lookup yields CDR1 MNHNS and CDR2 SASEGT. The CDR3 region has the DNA TGTGCCAGCACGGTTCAGCGGCACTCCTACGAGCAGTACTTC. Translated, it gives CASTVQRHSYEQYF.

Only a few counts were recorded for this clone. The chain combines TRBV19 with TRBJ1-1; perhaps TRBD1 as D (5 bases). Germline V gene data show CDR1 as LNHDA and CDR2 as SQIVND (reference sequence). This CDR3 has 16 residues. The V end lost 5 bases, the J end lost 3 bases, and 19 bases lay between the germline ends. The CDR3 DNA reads TGTGCCAGTAGTCATGGATACAGGCCGTTATACACTGAAGCTTTCTTT. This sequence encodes CASSHGYRPLYTEAFF.